The TCR beta chain described here comes from a study of shared clonotypes between healthy human individuals. The CDR3 covers 13 residues. The germline V gene has CDR1 MNHEY and CDR2 SMNVEV (reference sequence). The V and J ends lost 5 bases and 5 bases respectively, with 11 bases between them. Each subset's genomic DNA was split evenly across several immunoSEQ plates. The data were produced by immunoSEQ multiplex PCR, yet TCRdb's version contains in-frame clones alone and is incomplete. The sample includes around 300,000 clones, around 87% of them seen just once. Sequencing was done on a sample of memory CD8+ T cells sorted from blood. This sample's subset: CD45RO+ cells pooled with CCR7-negative TemRA cells. The receptor comes from a young man in good health. The chain is built from TRBV27 and TRBJ2-3; D may be TRBD2 (5 bases). The CDR3: CASSIPGLDTQYF. The CDR3 DNA is TGTGCCAGCAGTATCCCGGGGTTAGATACGCAGTATTTT.